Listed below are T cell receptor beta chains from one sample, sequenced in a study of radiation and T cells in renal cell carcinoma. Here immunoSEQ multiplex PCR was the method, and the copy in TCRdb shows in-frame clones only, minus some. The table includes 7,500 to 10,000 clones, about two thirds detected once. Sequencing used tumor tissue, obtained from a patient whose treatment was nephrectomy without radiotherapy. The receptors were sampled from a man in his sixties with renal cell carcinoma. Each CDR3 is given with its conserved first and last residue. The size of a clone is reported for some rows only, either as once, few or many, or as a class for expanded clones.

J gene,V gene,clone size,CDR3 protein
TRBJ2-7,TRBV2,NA,CASSASGAYEQYF
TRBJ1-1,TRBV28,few,CASSSTEGYTEAFF
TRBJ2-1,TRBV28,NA,CASSILQGSSYNEQFF
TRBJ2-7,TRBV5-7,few,CASSLDRAYEQYF
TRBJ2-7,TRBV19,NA,CASRQGTSGSEQYF
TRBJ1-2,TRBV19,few,CASSTTANYGYTF
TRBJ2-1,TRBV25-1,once,CASSEPGQGGNEQFF
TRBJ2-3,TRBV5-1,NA,CASSLRDTQYF
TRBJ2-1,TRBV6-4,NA,CASTEYRGYNEQFF
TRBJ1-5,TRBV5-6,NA,CASSLGPPGVRGQPQHF
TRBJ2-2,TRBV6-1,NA,CASSEEVRVAGELFF
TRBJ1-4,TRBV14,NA,CASSHGPSGLVGEKLFF
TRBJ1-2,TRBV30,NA,CAWSVAQAGYGYTF
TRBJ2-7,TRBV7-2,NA,CASSVTGTQKIYEQYF
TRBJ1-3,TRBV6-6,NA,CASLLSSGNTIYF
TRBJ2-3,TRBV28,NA,CASSPTSGRASRDTQYF
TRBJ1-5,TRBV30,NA,CAWSPRDRTNQPQHF
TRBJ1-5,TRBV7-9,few,CASSLDTGSQPQHF
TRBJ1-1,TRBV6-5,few,CASSATGGTEAFF
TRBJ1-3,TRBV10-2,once,CASSESRFDSGNTIYF
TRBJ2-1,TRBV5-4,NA,CAASRGRNNEQFF
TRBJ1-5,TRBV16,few,CASSQRTGRQPQHF
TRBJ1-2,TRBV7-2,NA,CASSLRGYTF
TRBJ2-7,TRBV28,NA,CASSLAIPPGEQYF
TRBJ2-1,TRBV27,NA,CASSPGTGLRPNEQFF
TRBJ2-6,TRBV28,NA,CASSVGVSGANVLTF
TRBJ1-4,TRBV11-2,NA,CASSPLGGGSNEKLFF
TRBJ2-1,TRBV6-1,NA,CASRTYYNEQFF
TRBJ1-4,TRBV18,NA,CASSPGTGGAGSTNEKLFF
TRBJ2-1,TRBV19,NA,CASSIGTAYNEQFF
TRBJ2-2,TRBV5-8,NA,CAIWTSEKTGELFF
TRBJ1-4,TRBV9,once,CASSPHARGGGEKLFF
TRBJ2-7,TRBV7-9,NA,CASSFVGASYEQYF
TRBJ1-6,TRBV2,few,CASSGSSYNSPLHF
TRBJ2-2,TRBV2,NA,CASRARTGANTGELFF
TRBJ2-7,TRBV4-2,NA,CASSQGPVEASYEQYF
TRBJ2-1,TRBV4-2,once,CASSQGLAGGYGEQFF
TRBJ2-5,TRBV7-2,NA,CASSLASGTNQETQYF
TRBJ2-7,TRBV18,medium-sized,CASSPPGRTYEQYF
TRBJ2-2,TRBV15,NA,CATSRDRGPTGELFF
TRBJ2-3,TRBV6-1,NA,CASSRQAVDTQYF
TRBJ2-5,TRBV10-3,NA,CAIRGSDQETQYF
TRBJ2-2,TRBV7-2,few,CASIPTAALVPGELFF
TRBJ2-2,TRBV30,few,CAWSGIPGPHTGELFF
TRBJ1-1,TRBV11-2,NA,CASSLASGTLNTEAFF
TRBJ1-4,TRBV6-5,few,CASSRQPNEKLFF
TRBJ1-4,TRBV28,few,CASSLRIREKLFF
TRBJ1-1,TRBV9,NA,CASSVAASGGNTEAFF
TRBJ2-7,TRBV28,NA,CASSLPLVYEQYF
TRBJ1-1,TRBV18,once,CDSSPLYGSEAFF
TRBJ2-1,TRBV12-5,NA,CASGAPGLAGGHEQFF
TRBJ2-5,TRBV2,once,CASSGGQYQETQYF
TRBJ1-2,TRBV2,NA,CASSELVSANYGYTF
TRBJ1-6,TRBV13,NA,CASSRRGSSYNSPLHF
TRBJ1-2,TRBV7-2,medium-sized,CASSLAAGGGYGYTF
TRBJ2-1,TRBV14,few,CASSQEGGVEQFF
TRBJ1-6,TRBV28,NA,CASTTRGSYNSPLHF
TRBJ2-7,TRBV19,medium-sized,CASSSRLAGGYEQYF
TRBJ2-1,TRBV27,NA,CASSLSWIAGGRNEQFF